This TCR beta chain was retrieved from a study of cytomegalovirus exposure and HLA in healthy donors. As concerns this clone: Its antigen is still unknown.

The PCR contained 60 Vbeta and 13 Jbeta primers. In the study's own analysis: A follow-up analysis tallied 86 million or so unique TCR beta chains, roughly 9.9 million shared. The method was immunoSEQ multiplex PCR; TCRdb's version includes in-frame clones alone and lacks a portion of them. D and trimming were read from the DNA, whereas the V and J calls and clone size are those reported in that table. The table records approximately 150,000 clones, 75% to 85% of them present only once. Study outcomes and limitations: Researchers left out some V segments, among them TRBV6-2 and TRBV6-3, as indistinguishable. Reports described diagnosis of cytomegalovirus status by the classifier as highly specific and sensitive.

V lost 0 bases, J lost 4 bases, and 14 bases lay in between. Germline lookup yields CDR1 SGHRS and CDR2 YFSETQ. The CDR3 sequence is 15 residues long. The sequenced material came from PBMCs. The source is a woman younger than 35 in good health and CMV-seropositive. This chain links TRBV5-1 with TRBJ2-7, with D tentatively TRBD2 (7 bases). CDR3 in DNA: TGCGCCAGCAGCTTGGACGGGGGGCGAAAATACGAGCAGTACTTC. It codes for CASSLDGGRKYEQYF.